This entry lists 27 T cell receptor beta chains sequenced from one sample in a study of T cell repertoires in ileal Crohn's disease. Produced via immunoSEQ multiplex PCR; TCRdb's table is partial and in-frame only. Here the sample spans thousands of clones, approximately 80% being singletons. The sample comprised ileal tissue. These receptors were taken from an adult with Crohn's disease.

This sequence joins TRBV27 and TRBJ1-5, with 9 bases aligning to TRBD1. Per the germline V gene, CDR1 is MNHEY and CDR2 is SMNVEV (reference sequence). The CDR3 totals 14 residues. Losses at the gene ends were 8 bases for V and 1 base for J; bases not matched to a gene: 3. The CDR3 DNA is TGTGCCAGCCGGGGACAGGGAAGCAATCAGCCCCAGCATTTT. Translating it yields CASRGQGSNQPQHF.

This chain joins TRBV5-1 and TRBJ2-2; TRBD2 aligns across 10 bases. V lost 5 bases and J lost 0; bases outside the gene matches: 1. This CDR3 spans 15 amino acids. Germline V lookup: CDR1 SGHRS, CDR2 YFSETQ. As DNA, the CDR3 is TGCGCCAGCAGAGCGGGGGGGTCGAACACCGGGGAGCTGTTTTTT. Encoded protein: CASRAGGSNTGELFF.

The chain carries TRBV7-8 and TRBJ2-7; D is uncertain. The V gene's germline CDR1 is SGHVS and CDR2 FQNEAQ. V was shortened by 2 bases and J by 9 bases, with 11 bases between the two germline ends. CDR3 size: 12 residues. The DNA of the CDR3 is TGTGCCAGCAGCTTACGCCTGTCGGGGCAGTACTTC. Translated, it gives CASSLRLSGQYF.

This sequence joins TRBV27 and TRBJ2-7, with D perhaps TRBD1 (6 bases). The V end lost 6 bases, the J end lost 2 bases, and 8 bases lay between the germline ends. There are 12 residues in the CDR3. Looked up from germline, CDR1 is MNHEY and CDR2 is SMNVEV (reference sequence). DNA for the CDR3: TGTGCCAGCAGCCGGGACACCTACGAGCAGTACTTC. Its protein is CASSRDTYEQYF.

The chain employs TRBV11-2 and TRBJ2-3; 7 bases are shared with TRBD2. The germline V gene has CDR1 SGHAT and CDR2 FQNNGV. V was clipped by 5 bases and J by 0 bases; unmatched bases: 11. The CDR3 loop spans 17 amino acids. CDR3 protein: CASSPGAWGGSTDTQYF. The DNA for the CDR3 is TGTGCCAGCAGCCCTGGGGCTTGGGGAGGGAGCACAGATACGCAGTATTTT.

For the CDR3, the DNA is TGCAGCGTTCAGGTGGGACTACAAGAGACCCAGTACTTC. The encoded protein is CSVQVGLQETQYF. V gene TRBV29-1 combines with J gene TRBJ2-5; 7 nucleotides align to TRBD2. Trimming removed 5 bases from V and 2 bases from J; junction bases left unmatched: 5. CDR1 is SQVTM, CDR2 ANQGSEA, per germline. This CDR3 has 13 amino acids.

V and J are TRBV6-6 and TRBJ2-5, with TRBD1 matching 9 bases. V lost 5 bases, J lost 1 base, and 5 bases stayed unmatched. Germline-derived CDR1 and CDR2 are MNHNY and SVGAGI (reference sequence). The CDR3 is 15 amino acids. CDR3 sequence reads: CASSRQGVLQETQYF. Here the CDR3 DNA reads TGTGCCAGCAGTCGACAGGGGGTGCTCCAAGAGACCCAGTACTTC.

V gene TRBV5-5 combines with J gene TRBJ2-5; no firm D call. CDR1 and CDR2 (germline): SGHKS, YYEKEE (reference sequence). V dropped 0 bases and J dropped 2 bases, with 5 bases sitting between them. The CDR3 contains 13 residues. The chain's CDR3 is CASSLDPQETQYF. CDR3 sequence (DNA): TGTGCCAGCAGCTTGGATCCGCAAGAGACCCAGTACTTC.

The rearrangement uses TRBV28 and TRBJ2-7, with 7 bases lining up with TRBD2. Germline CDR1 and CDR2: MDHEN and SYDVKM. This CDR3 is built from 16 residues. After removal of 1 base from V and 1 base from J, the junction contained 7 bases not matched to a gene. In nucleotides, the CDR3 is TGTGCCAGCAGTTTATTACTAGCGAATCCTTCCTACGAGCAGTACTTC. As protein: CASSLLLANPSYEQYF.

The rearrangement uses TRBV7-2 and TRBJ1-4; TRBD1 might be the D (6 bases). CDR3 length: 14 residues. Germline V CDR1 and CDR2: SGHTA, FQGNSA. V was pared by 5 bases and J by 4 bases, with 11 bases between. The chain's CDR3 is CASSQDSYNEKLFF. The CDR3 nucleotides read TGTGCCAGCAGCCAGGACAGTTATAATGAAAAACTGTTTTTT.

V usage is TRBV5-4 and J usage is TRBJ1-1; D might be TRBD1 (6 bases). CDR1 is SGHNT, CDR2 YYREEE, per germline (reference sequence). The V end was cut by 4 bases, the J end by 3 bases, with 16 bases between. CDR3 length: 15 residues. The CDR3 bases are TGTGCCAGCAGCCCTGTTGGGGGCCGGTACACTGAAGCTTTCTTT. Its protein is CASSPVGGRYTEAFF.

V usage is TRBV27 and J usage is TRBJ2-1, with TRBD2 as a possible D gene (6 bases). CDR1 MNHEY and CDR2 SMNVEV come from the germline V gene (reference sequence). V was trimmed by 3 bases and J by 2 bases, leaving 11 bases between them. This CDR3 spans 15 amino acids. CDR3 coding DNA: TGTGCCAGCAGTTTGCGGGGACTCCCCTACAATGAGCAGTTCTTC. Residues: CASSLRGLPYNEQFF.

The chain links TRBV18 to TRBJ1-2; 9 positions match TRBD1. CDR1 and CDR2 from the germline V gene are KGHSH and LQKENI. The V gene end was trimmed by 5 bases and the J gene end by 8 bases; junction bases not matched to a gene: 12. The CDR3 sequence is 15 residues long. Here the CDR3 DNA reads TGTGCCAGCTCAGGCCCCGGGACAGGGTCAGGAGGCTACACCTTC. Translating gives CASSGPGTGSGGYTF.

In DNA form, the CDR3 reads TGTGCCAGCAGGACCCAGGGGGCTAGCACAGATACGCAGTATTTT. It encodes CASRTQGASTDTQYF. This sequence joins TRBV2 and TRBJ2-3, with 8 bases aligning to TRBD1. This CDR3 contains 15 residues. Trimming at V came to 6 bases and at J to 0 bases, leaving 5 bases not matched to a gene. CDR1 is SNHLY, CDR2 FYNNEI, per germline.

This clone showed up just once. The chain combines TRBV27 with TRBJ2-1, with 7 bases aligning to TRBD2. The germline CDR1 and CDR2 sequences are MNHEY and SMNVEV (reference sequence). The CDR3 spans 16 residues. V dropped 1 base and J dropped 2; count of bases not matched to a gene: 5. CDR3 in DNA: TGTGCCAGCAGTTTATGGAGCGGGGCAACCTACAATGAGCAGTTCTTC. Translating gives CASSLWSGATYNEQFF.

This clone was detected once. This chain uses TRBV2 with TRBJ1-1, with D perhaps TRBD1 (6 bases). The ends were cut back, 5 bases at V and 4 bases at J, with 14 bases in the middle. CDR3 length: 14 residues. Germline V CDR1 and CDR2: SNHLY, FYNNEI. CDR3 DNA sequence: TGTGCCAGCAGTAAACAGGGTAGTGGCACTGAAGCTTTCTTT. Translated: CASSKQGSGTEAFF.

The chain has TRBV10-1 and TRBJ1-1; 7 nucleotides line up with TRBD1. The CDR3 contains 13 residues. The germline CDR1 and CDR2 sequences are WNHNN and SYGVQD (reference sequence). Trimming removed 6 bases from V and 1 base from J; junction bases left unmatched: 2. The CDR3 sequence is CASRRQGNTEAFF. CDR3 nucleotides: TGCGCCAGCAGAAGACAGGGGAACACTGAAGCTTTCTTT.

The chain employs TRBV5-1 and TRBJ1-5, with D maybe TRBD1 (5 bases). From germline, CDR1 is SGHRS and CDR2 YFSETQ. The CDR3 extends over 14 amino acids. V lost 4 bases, J lost 6 bases, and 14 bases lay in between. CDR3 DNA sequence: TGCGCCAGCAGCAGCGGGGGAGGGGTTCAGCCCCAGCATTTT. Translation gives CASSSGGGVQPQHF.

With regard to this clone: Other DNA sequences in the same sample also yield this CDR3. The rearrangement links TRBV6-1 to TRBJ2-7, with 10 bases that match TRBD1. CDR1 MNHNS and CDR2 SASEGT come from the germline V gene. After removal of 4 bases from V and 3 bases from J, the junction contained 6 bases not matched to a gene. The CDR3 covers 15 residues. The CDR3: CASSAGTGVLYEQYF. CDR3 coding DNA: TGTGCCAGCAGTGCCGGGACAGGGGTACTCTACGAGCAGTACTTC.

The rearrangement joins TRBV10-2 to TRBJ2-2; a possible D gene is TRBD1 (6 bases). The V end was cut by 7 bases, the J end by 4 bases, with 13 bases between. The germline CDR1 and CDR2 sequences are WSHSY and SAAADI. This CDR3 spans 14 amino acids. The CDR3 DNA reads as TGCGCCAGCACCGGACAGAGGGGCACCGGGGAGCTGTTTTTT. This sequence encodes CASTGQRGTGELFF.

This clone was counted a few times. The V gene is TRBV5-1, the J gene TRBJ2-5; D may be TRBD1 (5 bases). Trimming pared 0 bases from V and 4 bases from J, leaving 10 bases between. CDR1 and CDR2 (germline): SGHRS, YFSETQ. The CDR3 is 14 amino acids. The CDR3 here is CASSLASGLETQYF. CDR3 coding DNA: TGCGCCAGCAGCTTGGCTTCAGGGCTAGAGACCCAGTACTTC.

The V and J genes are TRBV11-2 and TRBJ2-7; 12 bases line up with TRBD1. The CDR3 is 17 residues long. Germline lookup yields CDR1 SGHAT and CDR2 FQNNGV. V was clipped by 5 bases and J by 1 base; unmatched bases: 9. The CDR3 here is CASSQPGQGARSYEQYF. Here the CDR3 DNA reads TGTGCCAGCAGCCAGCCGGGACAGGGGGCCAGATCCTACGAGCAGTACTTC.

The chain links TRBV5-1 to TRBJ2-2; weak D call: TRBD1 (5 bases). V was clipped by 2 bases and J by 7 bases, with 12 bases between them. This CDR3 region has 14 residues. CDR1 and CDR2 (germline): SGHRS, YFSETQ. The CDR3 sequence: CASSLQQAGGELFF. CDR3 nucleotides: TGCGCCAGCAGCTTACAACAGGCAGGCGGGGAGCTGTTTTTT.

The chain recombines TRBV2 with TRBJ1-2, with 11 bases lining up with TRBD1. The CDR3 runs 15 residues. Germline CDR1 is SNHLY and CDR2 is FYNNEI. V trimming: 6 bases; J trimming: 5 bases; junction bases outside the gene matches: 8. Written as DNA, the CDR3 is TGTGCCAGCAGCTTAGGACAGGGGGCTGTGTATGGCTACACCTTC. Protein product: CASSLGQGAVYGYTF.

The chain is built from TRBV5-1 and TRBJ2-7, with a weak D call TRBD2 (6 bases). The V gene's germline CDR1 is SGHRS and CDR2 YFSETQ. Trimming stripped 8 bases from V and 2 bases from J, with 14 bases between. The CDR3 sequence is 13 residues long. CDR3 region: CASWDSLPYEQYF. In nucleotides, the CDR3 is TGCGCCAGTTGGGACTCCCTCCCCTACGAGCAGTACTTC.

The V and J genes are TRBV14 and TRBJ1-6; a weak D match, TRBD1 (6 bases). CDR3 size: 14 residues. The V and J ends lost 4 bases and 4 bases respectively, with 8 bases between them. Germline V gene sequence: CDR1 SGHDN, CDR2 FVKESK. The CDR3 nucleotides read TGTGCCAGCAGCCCAAGGGGGTATAATTCACCCCTCCACTTT. Its translation: CASSPRGYNSPLHF.

This chain joins TRBV6-1 and TRBJ2-5, with D perhaps matching TRBD2 (6 bases). Near its end, the DNA agrees better with TRBJ2-7, so the J call may be wrong. The germline V gene has CDR1 MNHNS and CDR2 SASEGT. CDR3 length: 13 residues. The CDR3, as DNA: TGTGCCAGCAGTGTTGGACTATACTACGAGCAGTACTTC. It specifies CASSVGLYYEQYF.